Listed below are T cell receptor beta chains from one sample, sequenced in a study of CD8 T cells in ankylosing spondylitis. TCRdb re-derived calls from the 5' RACE reads in MiXCR, one entry per CDR3 protein. The sample lists about 140,000 distinct CDR3 sequences; approximately 9.2% were seen once. The source material was synovial fluid, either unsorted or a sorted T cell fraction (not recorded which). All receptors derive from a male donor with ankylosing spondylitis. CDR3s include the opening cysteine and the closing phenylalanine or tryptophan. The D gene is left open where the match is weak. Clone size is given for some rows only: seen once, a few or many times, or a class if the clone is expanded.

j_call d_call v_call clone_size cdr3_nt cdr3_aa
TRBJ2-4 NA TRBV20-1 many TGCAGTGCACCTTCTTTCCCTCTAGCCAAAAACATTCAGTACTTC CSAPSFPLAKNIQYF
TRBJ1-5 NA TRBV20-1 few TGCAGTGCTCCACACGACAGTTATAGCAATCAGCCCCAGCATTTT CSAPHDSYSNQPQHF
TRBJ2-5 NA TRBV20-1 NA TGCAGTGCTAGACCTCTCCCGGGAGTACAAGAGACCCAGTACTTC CSARPLPGVQETQYF
TRBJ2-5 NA TRBV7-2 many TGTGCCAGCAGCTTAATGGGGACCCAGTACTTC CASSLMGTQYF
TRBJ2-1 NA TRBV10-3 NA TGTGCCATCAGTGTTAGGGAGCGCTTCAATGAGCAGTTCTTC CAISVRERFNEQFF
TRBJ1-1 TRBD1 TRBV20-1 NA TGCAGTGCTAGACCCCTGACAGGGTACGCCACTGAAGCTTTCTTT CSARPLTGYATEAFF
TRBJ1-1 NA TRBV25-1 many TGTGCCAGCAGGCGGGGAGGGGACACTGAAGCTTTCTTT CASRRGGDTEAFF
TRBJ2-3 NA TRBV7-2 many TGTGCCAGCAGCTTTCAATGGGATACGCAGTATTTT CASSFQWDTQYF
TRBJ1-5 NA TRBV5-1 few TGCGCCAGCAGCCTGGTGGGACACCCCAATCAGCCCCAGCATTTT CASSLVGHPNQPQHF
TRBJ2-7 NA TRBV4-2 many TGTGCCAGCAGCCAAATTAACTCCTACGAGCAGTACTTC CASSQINSYEQYF
TRBJ1-2 TRBD1 TRBV15 few TGTGCCACCAGCAGAGCCGGGACAGGCTATGGCTACACCTTC CATSRAGTGYGYTF
TRBJ2-1 NA TRBV4-1 few TGCGCCAGCAGCCCCCTGGGAGAACGGGAGAGAAGCTTC CASSPLGERERSF
TRBJ2-6 NA TRBV7-2 NA TGTGCCAGCAGCTTAGGGATCCGAGCGTCTGGGGCCAACGTCCTGACTTTC CASSLGIRASGANVLTF
TRBJ1-5 NA TRBV18 few TGTGCCAGCTCACCACCGTCGTCCTTCAATCAGCCCCAGCATTTT CASSPPSSFNQPQHF
TRBJ2-3 TRBD2 TRBV7-9 many TGTGCCAGCAGCCCCCTAGCGGGGGTGACAGATACGCAGTATTTT CASSPLAGVTDTQYF
TRBJ1-5 NA TRBV18 NA TGTGCCAGCTCACCACAGGGTTACAATCAGCCCCAGCATTTT CASSPQGYNQPQHF
TRBJ2-1 NA TRBV24-1 many TGTGCCACCCAGGGGACGCCATCCTACAATGAGCAGTTCTTC CATQGTPSYNEQFF
TRBJ1-5 NA TRBV12-3/TRBV12-4 many TGTGCCAGCAGTCTCCGACAGAATAGCAATCAGCCCCAGCATTTT CASSLRQNSNQPQHF
TRBJ1-1 NA TRBV20-1 NA TGCAGTGCTAGAGATCCGGTAGTCCCCGTCACTGAAGCTTTCTTT CSARDPVVPVTEAFF
TRBJ2-5 NA TRBV20-1 many TGCAGTGCTAGAGGGACAGCGTACCAAGAGACCCAGTACTTC CSARGTAYQETQYF
TRBJ1-4 NA TRBV20-1 NA TGCAGTGGTCAGGACAGTCTGAAGAAACTGTTTTTT CSGQDSLKKLFF
TRBJ2-5 TRBD2 TRBV29-1 many TGCAGCGTCACAACTAGCGGGAGGGAGACCCAGTACTTC CSVTTSGRETQYF
TRBJ1-6 NA TRBV28 many TGTGCCAGCAGTACAGGGACTAGCTCCTATAATTCACCCCTCCACTTT CASSTGTSSYNSPLHF
TRBJ1-5 NA TRBV6-2/TRBV6-3 NA TGTGCCAGCAGTTACGTAGGGTGGAATCAGCCCCAGCATTTT CASSYVGWNQPQHF
TRBJ2-3 TRBD1 TRBV7-9 few TGTGCCAGCACCTCCTCGGGACAGGGCGCGCAGTATTTT CASTSSGQGAQYF
TRBJ1-1 TRBD1 TRBV5-1 few TGCGCCAGCAGCTTTACAGGGGGCTTCATCAACACTGAAGCTTTCTTT CASSFTGGFINTEAFF
TRBJ1-6 NA TRBV19 NA TGTGCCAGTAGCACCACAGGAATCAGCTCCTATAATTCACCCCTCCACTTT CASSTTGISSYNSPLHF
TRBJ1-2 TRBD1 TRBV20-1 many TGCAGTGCTGGGGACAGGGGGACTACAGGCTATGGCTACACCTTC CSAGDRGTTGYGYTF
TRBJ1-5 NA TRBV7-2 NA TGTGCCAGCAGCGCCCGACCTAGCGCCAGCAATCAGCCCCAGCATTTT CASSARPSASNQPQHF
TRBJ1-1 NA TRBV29-1 many TGCAGCGTTGAAGGAAAGACAGTTACTAACACTGAAGCTTTCTTT CSVEGKTVTNTEAFF
TRBJ2-3 NA TRBV20-1 many TGCAGTGCTACAGACCTAACAGATACGCAGTATTTT CSATDLTDTQYF
TRBJ2-7 NA TRBV4-3 few TGCGCCAGCAGCCAAGGCATCGTCCGGGACGACTCCTACGAGCAGTACTTC CASSQGIVRDDSYEQYF
TRBJ1-5 NA TRBV6-2/TRBV6-3 many TGTGCCAGCAGTTACGGGGGGCAGAAGCCCCAGCATTTT CASSYGGQKPQHF
TRBJ2-7 TRBD2 TRBV5-4 many TGTGCCAGCAGCTTAACAGGGGTTCTAGCGGGAGCCCCCTCCTACGAGCAGTACTTC CASSLTGVLAGAPSYEQYF
TRBJ2-7 NA TRBV5-5 NA TGTGCCAGCAGCTTGGGGGACCCTTCGGGCGAGCAGTACTTC CASSLGDPSGEQYF
TRBJ1-6 TRBD1 TRBV7-2 many TGTGCCAGCAGCGTGAGACAGGGTCATAATTCACCCCTCCACTTT CASSVRQGHNSPLHF
TRBJ1-6 NA TRBV7-2 many TGTGCCAGCAGCTACCGAACTAGTTCACCCCTCCACTTT CASSYRTSSPLHF
TRBJ2-1 TRBD2 TRBV19 many TGTGCCAGTACCGCGGGGGAGTACAATGAGCAGTTCTTC CASTAGEYNEQFF
TRBJ2-2 TRBD1 TRBV5-1 NA TGCGCCAGCAGCTTGATACAGGGGGACACCGGGGAGCTGTTTTTT CASSLIQGDTGELFF
TRBJ1-2 TRBD1 TRBV7-2 NA TGTGCCAGCAGCTTCGACAGGGGGGTAACTAACTATGGCTACACCTTC CASSFDRGVTNYGYTF
TRBJ2-5 NA TRBV29-1 few TGCAGCGTTGGGGCCGTAGAAGAGACCCAGTACTTC CSVGAVEETQYF
TRBJ2-5 NA TRBV2 many TGTGCCAGCGCCATGGTCTCCTTCCGAGAGACCCAGTACTTC CASAMVSFRETQYF
TRBJ1-1 NA TRBV28 many TGTGCCAGCAATACCAGGGGAGGAGGCCTGAACACTGAAGCTTTCTTT CASNTRGGGLNTEAFF
TRBJ2-2 NA TRBV27 few TGTGCCAGCAGGCCCCGGGACAAGTACACCGGGGAGCTGTTTTTT CASRPRDKYTGELFF
TRBJ1-1 TRBD1 TRBV20-1 many TGCAGTGCAGACACAGGGGGAAACACTGAAGCTTTCTTT CSADTGGNTEAFF
TRBJ2-7 NA TRBV6-2/TRBV6-3 few TGTGCCAGCAGAAGCCCAGGCTCTCCCTACGAGCAGTACTTC CASRSPGSPYEQYF
TRBJ1-6 NA TRBV7-9 few TGTGCCAGCAGCTCACGGGACGTTATCGGGCCCCTCCACTTT CASSSRDVIGPLHF
TRBJ1-2 TRBD1 TRBV2 NA TGTGCCAGCAGTGAGGACAGGGAAGTTGATGGCTACACCTTC CASSEDREVDGYTF
TRBJ2-7 NA TRBV6-2/TRBV6-3 many TGTGCCAGCAACCCGGGACGGTGGGGTTCCTACGAGCAGTACTTC CASNPGRWGSYEQYF
TRBJ2-3 NA TRBV7-2 many TGTGCCAGCAGGACAGGACGGGGGGATTATACGCAGTATTTT CASRTGRGDYTQYF
TRBJ1-1 NA TRBV7-9 few TGTGCCAGCAGCAGGGACTTTGATGAAGCTTTCTTT CASSRDFDEAFF
TRBJ2-2 NA TRBV5-5 NA TGTGCCAGCACCAGGGACCAAAATTTTTTCGGGGAGCTGTTTTTT CASTRDQNFFGELFF
TRBJ2-1 NA TRBV7-2 many TGTGCCAGCAGCTTGGGCGGCCCCCAGTTCTTC CASSLGGPQFF
TRBJ2-1 NA TRBV5-5 NA TGTGCCAGCAGCCCCGGAGTCCCCTGCAATGAACAGTTCTTC CASSPGVPCNEQFF
TRBJ1-2 NA TRBV4-3 NA TGCGCCAGCAGCCGGACCGGTGGGGGCGGCTACACCTTC CASSRTGGGGYTF
TRBJ1-1 NA TRBV14 NA TGTGCCAGCAGCCAAGTCTACACTGAAGCTTTCTTT CASSQVYTEAFF
TRBJ1-6 NA TRBV28 few TGTGCCAGCAGGCAGGGCGGCTGGACCTCTAATTCACCCCTCCACTTT CASRQGGWTSNSPLHF
TRBJ2-7 TRBD1 TRBV15 few TGTGCCACCAGCAGGTCCGGGACAGGCTACGAGCAGTACTTC CATSRSGTGYEQYF
TRBJ1-5 TRBD1 TRBV7-8 many TGTGCCAGCAGCCCGGGACAGGGGGCGGATCAGCCCCAGCATTTT CASSPGQGADQPQHF
TRBJ2-2 NA TRBV28 many TGTGCCAGCAGTTTTTGGAGCAGGGGAAAAGAAGCCGGGGAGCTGTTTTTT CASSFWSRGKEAGELFF